The rows below give T cell receptor beta chains drawn from one sample of a study of monozygotic twins with inflammatory bowel disease. From its re-call of the 5' RACE reads, TCRdb lists each CDR3 protein once, without DNA. Its clone listing holds 420,000 or so distinct CDR3 sequences. The sample taken for sequencing was blood. All receptors come from a human donor with ulcerative colitis or Crohn's disease, or a healthy co-twin of an affected twin (not recorded which). Both conserved end residues are part of each CDR3.

v_call: TRBV27; j_call: TRBJ1-5; cdr3_aa: CASRKGQNSNQPQHF
v_call: TRBV12-3/TRBV12-4; j_call: TRBJ2-6; cdr3_aa: CASSFLRAGANVLTF
v_call: TRBV6-1; j_call: TRBJ1-1; cdr3_aa: CASSPRTGGYTEAFF
v_call: TRBV11-2; j_call: TRBJ2-5; cdr3_aa: CASSFGAQETQYF
v_call: TRBV11-2; j_call: TRBJ2-7; cdr3_aa: CASSLPNSGLTYEQYF
v_call: TRBV7-2; j_call: TRBJ1-5; cdr3_aa: CASSFYQQGQPQHF
v_call: TRBV18; j_call: TRBJ2-7; cdr3_aa: CASSLEHTGTAQGWYF
v_call: TRBV28; j_call: TRBJ2-1; cdr3_aa: CASSPTGLGIANEQFF
v_call: TRBV11-2; j_call: TRBJ1-5; cdr3_aa: CASSQNIGQPQHF
v_call: TRBV20-1; j_call: TRBJ2-2; cdr3_aa: CSARDLGLQAGELFF
v_call: TRBV7-2; j_call: TRBJ2-4; cdr3_aa: CASSLDVLAGGNIQYF
v_call: TRBV7-8; j_call: TRBJ2-5; cdr3_aa: CASSFSRGGASQETQYF
v_call: TRBV6-2/TRBV6-3; j_call: TRBJ2-5; cdr3_aa: CASSFNSLSQETQYF
v_call: TRBV23-1; j_call: TRBJ1-4; cdr3_aa: CASSQRDRGDEKLFF
v_call: TRBV12-3/TRBV12-4; j_call: TRBJ2-3; cdr3_aa: CASNGPPHTDTQYF
v_call: TRBV12-3/TRBV12-4; j_call: TRBJ1-5; cdr3_aa: CASSLGQGFDQPQHF
v_call: TRBV5-4; j_call: TRBJ2-2; cdr3_aa: CASSPWGARSLNTGELFF
v_call: TRBV19; j_call: TRBJ2-5; cdr3_aa: CASSLEGDQQYF
v_call: TRBV20-1; j_call: TRBJ2-3; cdr3_aa: CSADGSGTDTQYF
v_call: TRBV6-8; j_call: TRBJ2-5; cdr3_aa: CASKEAGCQETQYF